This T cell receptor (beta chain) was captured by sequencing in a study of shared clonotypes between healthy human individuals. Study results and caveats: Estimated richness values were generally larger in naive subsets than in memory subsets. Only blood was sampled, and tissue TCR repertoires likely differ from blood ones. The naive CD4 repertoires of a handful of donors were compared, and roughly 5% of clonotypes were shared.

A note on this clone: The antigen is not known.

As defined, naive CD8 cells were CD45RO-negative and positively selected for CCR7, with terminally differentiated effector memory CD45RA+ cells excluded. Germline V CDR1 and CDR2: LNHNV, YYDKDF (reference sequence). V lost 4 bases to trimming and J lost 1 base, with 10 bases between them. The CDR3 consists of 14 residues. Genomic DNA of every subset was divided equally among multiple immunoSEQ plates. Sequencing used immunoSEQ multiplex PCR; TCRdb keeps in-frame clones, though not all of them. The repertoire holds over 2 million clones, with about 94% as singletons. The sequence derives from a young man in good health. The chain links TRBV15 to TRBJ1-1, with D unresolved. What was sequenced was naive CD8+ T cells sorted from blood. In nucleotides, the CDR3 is TGTGCCACCAGCATCCGGCGGGGGAACACTGAAGCTTTCTTT. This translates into CATSIRRGNTEAFF.